These 5 T cell receptor beta chains were all obtained from the same sample, sequenced in a study of cytomegalovirus exposure and HLA in healthy donors. This PCR relied on a set of 60 Vbeta primers and 13 Jbeta primers. The repertoire was sequenced with immunoSEQ multiplex PCR; TCRdb's copy has only in-frame clones and lacks some. The sample yields fewer than 65,000 clones, 77% seen once. Sequencing was done on a sample of PBMCs. All receptors derive from a woman between 40 and 50 years old in good health and CMV-seropositive.

This clone was recorded only once. The rearrangement uses TRBV27 and TRBJ1-2; TRBD1 agrees at 8 bases. Trimming cost V 4 bases and J 8 bases; bases outside gene matches: 6. This CDR3 is 13 amino acids long. Germline-derived CDR1 and CDR2 are MNHEY and SMNVEV (reference sequence). CDR3 amino acids: CASSSTGAYGYTF. The CDR3 nucleotides are TGTGCCAGCAGTTCGACAGGGGCGTACGGCTACACCTTC.

The chain uses TRBV18 and TRBJ2-7; no clear D. Germline V gene lookup returns CDR1 KGHSH and CDR2 LQKENI. The V end lost 0 bases, the J end lost 0 bases, and 6 bases lay between the germline ends. The CDR3 has 14 amino acids. The CDR3 coding sequence is TGTGCCAGCTCACCACCAGAGTTCTCCTACGAGCAGTACTTC. As protein: CASSPPEFSYEQYF.

The gene calls are TRBV4-2 and TRBJ1-2, with D perhaps matching TRBD1 (5 bases). Germline CDR1 and CDR2: LGHNA and YNFKEQ. V gave up 1 base and J gave up 8 bases, with 20 bases separating them. The CDR3 consists of 16 residues. CDR3 sequence (DNA): TGTGCCAGCAGCCAAGTACCCCCGAGGCAGGGATCGGGCTACACCTTC. It yields the protein CASSQVPPRQGSGYTF.

The rearrangement links TRBV6-5 to TRBJ2-3; D might be TRBD2 (6 bases). The V end lost 2 bases, the J end lost 2 bases, and 11 bases lay between the germline ends. CDR3 length: 15 amino acids. Germline CDR1 and CDR2: MNHEY and SVGAGI. The CDR3 reads CASSYVRGATDTQYF. The CDR3 DNA follows: TGTGCCAGCAGTTACGTGCGGGGAGCCACAGATACGCAGTATTTT.

The chain is built from TRBV5-1 and TRBJ2-1; tentatively, D is TRBD2 (6 bases). Trimming took 1 base from V and 0 from J, leaving 8 bases between them. The CDR3 is 15 residues long. Germline CDR1 and CDR2: SGHRS and YFSETQ. The CDR3 region is CASSLTGSSYNEQFF. The CDR3 DNA reads as TGCGCCAGCAGCTTGACCGGGAGCTCCTACAATGAGCAGTTCTTC.